This T cell receptor beta chain is from a study of blood T cells in healthy people across ages. A second PCR of about 7 to 11 cycles used a sample-barcoded 5' primer and a J-beta primer mix. MiXCR was run by TCRdb on the 5' RACE reads, yielding one entry per CDR3 protein. Here the sample spans 730,000 or so distinct CDR3 sequences, about 43% being singletons. There were healthy Caucasian individuals from Russia, aged roughly 6 to 100, serving as donors. Total RNA, at least 5 micrograms per sample, was extracted from PBMCs. Findings of the study overall: It was held that diversity estimates obtained from one million T cells represented underestimates.

Note on this clonotype: The antigen remains undetermined.

The source of this sequence is a man at least 80 years old in good health. The sample comprised blood.

CDR3: CSVSSYQETQYF. DNA for the CDR3: TGCAGCGTTTCCAGCTACCAAGAGACCCAGTACTTC. The gene calls are TRBV29-1 and TRBJ2-5; no definite D call. The germline V and J ends were trimmed by 5 bases and 0 bases, with 7 bases remaining between them. Looked up from germline, CDR1 is SQVTM and CDR2 is ANQGSEA. The CDR3 totals 12 residues.